Described below is a single TCR beta chain sequence and its context. This clonotype was found a few times. Which antigen it targets is not known. No much larger clone is present one base from it, and per-base qualities are unavailable. This record comes from a study of CD8 T cells in ankylosing spondylitis (dated by TCRdb to the late 2010s). Study-level background: The study profiled T cell receptor beta repertoires in healthy donors and ankylosing spondylitis patients to find disease-linked TCR variants. The whole study cohort included under 140 healthy donors and over 20 ankylosing spondylitis patients. Peripheral blood was sampled, and synovial fluid was additionally collected from ankylosing spondylitis patients. Here is what the overall study found, with its caveats: A CD8+ phenotype was shown by the disease-linked clones, which were found at relatively low frequencies in peripheral blood. Blood from ankylosing spondylitis patients appeared to be characterized by a TCR beta motif composed of several highly homologous amino acid variants. Some of the motif variants had been reported before in the synovial fluid and blood of reactive arthritis patients, a finding that suggests common disease-initiation mechanisms. The disease-linked clones were reported as significantly enriched in matched synovial fluid samples from ankylosing spondylitis patients.

CDR1 and CDR2 are drawn from the germline V gene: SGHRS, YFSETQ. The junction carries 6 bases between V and J, which are trimmed by 2 bases and 9 bases respectively. The CDR3 spans 11 residues, from the cysteine through the phenylalanine. Here the CDR3 DNA is all that survives: 33 bases in frame from base 1. The sequencer listed for this sample is Illumina HiSeq 2500. Quantitative 5'-RACE with molecular barcodes was the method used to prepare the TCR beta libraries. In the paper's pipeline: To identify disease-linked TCR variants, a new computational method was used, one built on a probabilistic model of VDJ rearrangement. The public reads were reanalyzed by TCRdb: fastp trimming at Q25, MiXCR alignment, in-frame beta chains only. Rows matching on CDR3 protein sequence are summarized as one entry with the most common DNA and genes. These V and J calls derive from TCRdb rather than the authors' analysis. In all, the sample holds fewer than 550,000 distinct CDR3 sequences, and about 5.2% of those were seen once. The ten largest account for roughly 3.5% of the sample.

The origin of this receptor is a male donor with ankylosing spondylitis. Sequencing was performed on blood, either unsorted or a sorted T cell fraction (not recorded which). Recombination joined TRBV5-1 with TRBJ2-1, with the D gene call left open. The CDR3 region reads CASSLNGEQFF. The sequenced DNA: TGCGCCAGCAGCTTAAACGGTGAGCAGTTCTTC.